Listed here are 19 T cell receptor beta chains from one sample, sequenced in a study of graft-versus-host responses after intestinal transplantation. Assay used: immunoSEQ multiplex PCR; TCRdb lists only in-frame clones, some missing. The sample holds about 25,000 clones, 90% to 95% seen once. This sample comprised PBMCs, obtained 18 days after transplant. The receptors originated from a human patient who received an intestinal transplant, so some T cells may come from the graft donor.

CDR3 amino acids: CASSLVGDTEAFF. CDR3 coding DNA: TGTGCCAGCAGTTTGGTCGGTGACACTGAAGCTTTCTTT. The rearrangement links TRBV27 to TRBJ1-1; D is unclear. Per germline, CDR1 MNHEY and CDR2 SMNVEV (reference sequence). The CDR3 loop spans 13 amino acids. V lost 3 bases, J lost 3 bases, and 8 bases lay in between.

The DNA for the CDR3 is TGTGCCAGCAGCTCGGAAGCGGGGGGCTCCTACGAGCAGTACTTC. It specifies CASSSEAGGSYEQYF. This rearrangement joins TRBV7-2 to TRBJ2-7; 9 positions match TRBD2. Per the germline V gene, CDR1 is SGHTA and CDR2 is FQGNSA. Trimming removed 4 bases from V and 0 bases from J; junction bases left unmatched: 4. This CDR3 contains 15 residues. The complete variable domain, with remaining parts taken from reference TRBV7-2 and TRBJ2-7, reads GAGVSQSPSNKVTEKGKDVELRCDPISGHTALYWYRQSLGQGLEFLIYFQGNSAPDKSGLPSDRFSAERTGGSVSTLTIQRTQQEDSAVYLCASSSEAGGSYEQYFGPGTRLTVT.

The chain has TRBV5-1 and TRBJ2-5, with D possibly TRBD2 on 5 matching bases. CDR3 size: 13 residues. Germline V gene data show CDR1 as SGHRS and CDR2 as YFSETQ. V was shortened by 0 bases and J by 3 bases, with 6 bases between the two germline ends. The CDR3 region has the DNA TGCGCCAGCAGCTTGGTCGGGGAAGAGACCCAGTACTTC. As protein: CASSLVGEETQYF.

This clone came up a few times. The chain joins TRBV5-3 to TRBJ2-7; possible D gene TRBD2, 5 bases. TRBV5-3 is treated as an ORF (open reading frame) with a function not yet certain. V was clipped by 4 bases and J by 4 bases, with 9 bases between them. The CDR3 spans 12 residues. The CDR3 coding sequence is TGTGCCAGAAGCCTTACTAGATACGAGCAGTACTTC. It yields the protein CARSLTRYEQYF.

This clone occurred a few times. V and J are TRBV19 and TRBJ1-1; D gene uncertain. This CDR3 region has 11 residues. V gave up 10 bases and J gave up 4 bases, with 10 bases separating them. The germline V gene encodes CDR1 LNHDA and CDR2 SQIVND (reference sequence). The CDR3 DNA reads as TGTGCCACCTCCCTGGGCACTGAAGCTTTCTTT. It is translated as CATSLGTEAFF.

The rearrangement joins TRBV27 to TRBJ1-1, with D maybe TRBD1 (5 bases). The CDR3 totals 13 residues. Germline V gives CDR1 MNHEY, CDR2 SMNVEV (reference sequence). Trimming removed 8 bases at V and 0 bases at J, with 10 bases between. The CDR3 reads CASGGSLNTEAFF. CDR3 nucleotides: TGTGCCAGCGGGGGATCGTTGAACACTGAAGCTTTCTTT.

The chain recombines TRBV29-1 with TRBJ1-1; 7 nucleotides agree with TRBD1. CDR1 SQVTM and CDR2 ANQGSEA come from the germline V gene. V lost 2 bases and J lost 4; bases outside the gene matches: 1. The CDR3 is 12 residues long. This chain's CDR3 is CSVERGRTEAFF. The DNA for the CDR3 is TGCAGCGTTGAAAGGGGGCGCACTGAAGCTTTCTTT.

The rearrangement uses TRBV5-4 and TRBJ2-3; 14 bases agree with TRBD2. The CDR3 loop spans 18 amino acids. Trimming at V came to 3 bases and at J to 4 bases, leaving 10 bases not matched to a gene. CDR1 and CDR2 from the germline V gene are SGHNT and YYREEE (reference sequence). The CDR3 DNA follows: TGTGCCAGCAGCTCTCGACTAGCGGGGGGGCCGAGGGCAGATACGCAGTATTTT. It encodes CASSSRLAGGPRADTQYF.

The chain couples TRBV27 to TRBJ1-5; D is unresolved. Germline values: CDR1 MNHEY, CDR2 SMNVEV (reference sequence). The V gene lost 2 bases and the J gene lost 3 bases, with 5 bases spanning the gap. There are 13 residues in the CDR3. Here the CDR3 reads CASSLSNNQPQHF. As DNA, the CDR3 is TGTGCCAGCAGTTTAAGTAACAATCAGCCCCAGCATTTT.

The chain joins TRBV10-3 to TRBJ1-1, with a tentative D call TRBD1 (5 bases). V gave up 6 bases and J gave up 0 bases, with 32 bases separating them. CDR1 ENHRY and CDR2 SYGVKD come from the germline V gene. The CDR3 loop spans 21 amino acids. This CDR3 is CAISPSTGWGNNRNVNTEAFF. Here the CDR3 DNA reads TGTGCCATCAGCCCCTCGACGGGGTGGGGGAATAATAGGAATGTGAACACTGAAGCTTTCTTT.

This clone was seen a single time. V and J are TRBV28 and TRBJ1-1; D is unresolved. In germline, CDR1 is MDHEN, CDR2 SYDVKM. This CDR3 has 13 residues. V was clipped by 3 bases and J by 4 bases, with 9 bases between them. CDR3 protein: CASSFTGSTEAFF. The CDR3 DNA follows: TGTGCCAGCAGTTTTACGGGGAGCACTGAAGCTTTCTTT.

This chain joins TRBV15 and TRBJ1-1; D not certain. V lost 1 base, J lost 1 base, and 7 bases lay in between. The CDR3 is 14 amino acids. Germline CDR1 LNHNV, CDR2 YYDKDF (reference sequence). CDR3 DNA sequence: TGTGCCACCAGCAGAGGTGATCCGAACACTGAAGCTTTCTTT. Encoded protein: CATSRGDPNTEAFF.

The V call is TRBV10-3, the J call TRBJ2-3; TRBD1 or TRBD2 may be the D gene (7 bases each). This CDR3 is built from 15 residues. Germline V gene sequence: CDR1 ENHRY, CDR2 SYGVKD. V lost 6 bases, J lost 3 bases, and 16 bases lay in between. The chain's CDR3 is CAIRTTGEGTDTQYF. In nucleotides, the CDR3 is TGTGCCATCAGGACTACAGGGGAGGGAACAGATACGCAGTATTTT.

This chain joins TRBV7-6 and TRBJ1-5; D is ambiguous. The CDR3 runs 14 residues. Between the trimmed V and J ends, which lost 6 bases and 5 bases, there was a span of 14 bases. From germline, CDR1 is SGHVS and CDR2 FNYEAQ. CDR3 DNA: TGTGCCAGCAGTTTCCCCGGCCCAGATCAGCCCCAGCATTTT. As protein: CASSFPGPDQPQHF.

The V gene is TRBV2, the J gene TRBJ2-7; D not resolved. Germline CDR1 is SNHLY and CDR2 is FYNNEI. The V and J ends lost 6 bases and 0 bases respectively, with 9 bases between them. This CDR3 contains 13 residues. This CDR3 is CASRASSSYEQYF. The DNA of the CDR3 is TGTGCCAGCAGAGCCTCGAGCTCCTACGAGCAGTACTTC.

J is TRBJ2-6 and V is TRBV4-2; D is unresolved. V lost 4 bases and J 0 bases, leaving 4 bases between the germline ends. Looked up from germline, CDR1 is LGHNA and CDR2 is YNFKEQ. The CDR3 is 14 residues long. CDR3 bases: TGTGCCAGCAGCCGCGTCTCTGGGGCCAACGTCCTGACTTTC. It yields the protein CASSRVSGANVLTF.

This clone has only one observation. The rearrangement links TRBV2 to TRBJ2-5; D not resolved. Germline CDR1 reads SNHLY; CDR2 reads FYNNEI. The CDR3 loop spans 13 amino acids. V was clipped by 11 bases and J by 5 bases, with 18 bases between them. The CDR3 sequence: CAGSTRNAETQYF. The CDR3 nucleotides are TGTGCCGGGTCAACGAGGAATGCGGAGACCCAGTACTTC.

The chain combines TRBV6-1 with TRBJ1-1; no clear D gene. Trimming removed 6 bases from V and 4 bases from J, with 12 bases in between. There are 13 residues in the CDR3. Germline CDR1 MNHNS, CDR2 SASEGT. The CDR3 DNA follows: TGTGCCAGCAGGTATGAGGAATTCACTGAAGCTTTCTTT. This sequence encodes CASRYEEFTEAFF.

The V call is TRBV10-3, the J call TRBJ1-1; D gene ambiguous. The CDR3 sequence is 11 residues long. The V gene's germline CDR1 is ENHRY and CDR2 SYGVKD. V shed 2 bases and J shed 4 bases, with 2 bases lying between them. In DNA form, the CDR3 reads TGTGCCATCAGTGAGGGCACTGAAGCTTTCTTT. Translating gives CAISEGTEAFF.